Described below is a single T cell receptor (beta chain) sequence and its context. The entry originates in a study of shared clonotypes between healthy human individuals. The CDR3 is made up of 15 amino acids. Per the germline V gene, CDR1 is MDHEN and CDR2 is SYDVKM. The V segment lost 4 bases and the J segment 2 bases; nucleotides outside the gene matches: 4. Some clones are missing from TCRdb's copy, which holds only in-frame ones; the method was immunoSEQ multiplex PCR. The sample lists millions of clones; 85% to 95% were seen once. The gene calls are TRBV28 and TRBJ2-4; 8 bases align to TRBD1. Sequenced material: naive CD4+ T cells from PBMCs. Subset described: CD45RA+ positively selected. The source of this sequence is a young man in good health. Some clones in this sample may be carry-over from other donors' samples. In DNA, the CDR3 is TGTGCCAGCAGTTGGGGACAGGTTTCCAAAAACATTCAGTACTTC. Translating it yields CASSWGQVSKNIQYF.